The clone carrying this T cell receptor beta chain was found a few times. Its antigen is as yet unknown. TCRdb independently ran MiXCR on the 5' RACE reads; one entry per CDR3 protein. The sample yields fewer than 400,000 distinct CDR3 sequences, around 7.6% seen once. The sample belongs to a study of CD8 T cells in ankylosing spondylitis. General observations from the study: Disease-linked clones were reportedly significantly enriched in matched ankylosing spondylitis synovial fluid. Peripheral blood held disease-linked clones only at relatively low frequency, and these were CD8+. Among TCR beta sequences, a motif of roughly 8 highly homologous variants appeared characteristic of ankylosing spondylitis blood.

The V gene end was trimmed by 3 bases and the J gene end by 5 bases; junction bases not matched to a gene: 7. Per germline, CDR1 DFQATT and CDR2 SNEGSKA (reference sequence). The CDR3 loop spans 15 amino acids. The receptor comes from a male donor with ankylosing spondylitis. The sequenced sample consisted of blood, either unsorted or a sorted T cell fraction (not recorded which). The chain carries TRBV20-1 and TRBJ2-7, with TRBD2 matching over 13 bases. In DNA, the CDR3 is TGCAGTGCTAGGGACGGGACTAGCGGGAAGAACGAGCAGTACTTC. It is translated as CSARDGTSGKNEQYF.